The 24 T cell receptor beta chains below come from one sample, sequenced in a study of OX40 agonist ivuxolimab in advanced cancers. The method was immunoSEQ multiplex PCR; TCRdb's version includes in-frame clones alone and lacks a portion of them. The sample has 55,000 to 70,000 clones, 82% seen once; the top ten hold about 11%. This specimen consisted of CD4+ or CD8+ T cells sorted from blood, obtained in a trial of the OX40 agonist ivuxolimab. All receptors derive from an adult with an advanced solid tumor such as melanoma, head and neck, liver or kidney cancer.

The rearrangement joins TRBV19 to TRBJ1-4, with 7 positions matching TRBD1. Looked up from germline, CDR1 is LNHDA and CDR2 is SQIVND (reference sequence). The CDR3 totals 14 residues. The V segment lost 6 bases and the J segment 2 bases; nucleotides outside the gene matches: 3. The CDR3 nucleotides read TGTGCCAGTAGGTTGACAGGGACTAATGAAAAACTGTTTTTT. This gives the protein CASRLTGTNEKLFF.

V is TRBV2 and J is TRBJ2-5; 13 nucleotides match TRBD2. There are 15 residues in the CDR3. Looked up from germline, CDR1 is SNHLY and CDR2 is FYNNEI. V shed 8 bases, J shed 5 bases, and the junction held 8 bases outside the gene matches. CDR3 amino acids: CASRLAGGFGETQYF. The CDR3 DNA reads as TGTGCCAGCCGACTAGCGGGGGGCTTTGGCGAGACCCAGTACTTC.

The CDR3 bases are TGTGCCAGCAGTCTTAGCGGGGCCAACGTCCTGACTTTC. Translated, it gives CASSLSGANVLTF. The rearrangement joins TRBV28 to TRBJ2-6; unclear D gene. The ends were cut back, 5 bases at V and 4 bases at J, with 6 bases in the middle. Germline V gene data show CDR1 as MDHEN and CDR2 as SYDVKM. This CDR3 region has 13 residues.

The CDR3 nucleotides read TGTGCCAGCACCGGGGACAGGGGAGATGCTTTCTTT. Translated: CASTGDRGDAFF. The rearrangement links TRBV6-1 to TRBJ1-1; the match to TRBD1 covers 10 bases. The CDR3 spans 12 residues. The V gene end was trimmed by 7 bases and the J gene end by 11 bases; junction bases not matched to a gene: 7. CDR1 is MNHNS and CDR2 is SASEGT in the germline V gene.

CDR3 DNA sequence: TGTGCCACCAAGGAGACAGGCGAATGGTCCGGGGAGCTGTTTTTT. This encodes CATKETGEWSGELFF. The chain recombines TRBV28 with TRBJ2-2; D might be TRBD1 (6 bases). The CDR3 runs to 15 residues. The germline CDR1 and CDR2 sequences are MDHEN and SYDVKM. V was clipped by 10 bases and J by 6 bases, with 21 bases between them.

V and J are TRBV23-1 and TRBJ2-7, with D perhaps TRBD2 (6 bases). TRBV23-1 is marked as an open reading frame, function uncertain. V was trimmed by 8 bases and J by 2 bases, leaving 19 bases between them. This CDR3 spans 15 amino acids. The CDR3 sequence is CASRCGGDWTYEQYF. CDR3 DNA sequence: TGCGCCAGCCGCTGTGGAGGGGATTGGACCTACGAGCAGTACTTC.

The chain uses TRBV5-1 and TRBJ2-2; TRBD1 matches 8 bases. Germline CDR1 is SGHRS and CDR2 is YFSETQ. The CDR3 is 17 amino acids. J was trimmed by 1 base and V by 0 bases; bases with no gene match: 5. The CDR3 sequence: CASSLGPGTGNTGELFF. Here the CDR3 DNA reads TGCGCCAGCAGCTTGGGACCTGGGACAGGGAACACCGGGGAGCTGTTTTTT. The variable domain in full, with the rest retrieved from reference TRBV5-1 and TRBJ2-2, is KAGVTQTPRYLIKTRGQQVTLSCSPISGHRSVSWYQQTPGQGLQFLFEYFSETQRNKGNFPGRFSGRQFSNSRSEMNVSTLELGDSALYLCASSLGPGTGNTGELFFGEGSRLTVL.

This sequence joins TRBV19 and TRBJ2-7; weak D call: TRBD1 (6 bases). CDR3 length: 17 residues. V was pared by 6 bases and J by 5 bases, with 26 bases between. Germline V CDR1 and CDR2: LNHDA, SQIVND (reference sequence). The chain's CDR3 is CASRRTQGDFNPHEQYF. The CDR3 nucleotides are TGTGCCAGTAGGAGAACACAGGGAGACTTCAATCCCCACGAGCAGTACTTC.

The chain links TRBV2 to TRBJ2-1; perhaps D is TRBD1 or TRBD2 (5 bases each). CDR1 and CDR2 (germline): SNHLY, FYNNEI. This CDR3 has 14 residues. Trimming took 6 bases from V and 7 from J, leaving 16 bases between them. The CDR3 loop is CASSLKRGINEQFF. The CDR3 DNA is TGTGCCAGCAGCCTGAAACGGGGCATAAATGAGCAGTTCTTC.

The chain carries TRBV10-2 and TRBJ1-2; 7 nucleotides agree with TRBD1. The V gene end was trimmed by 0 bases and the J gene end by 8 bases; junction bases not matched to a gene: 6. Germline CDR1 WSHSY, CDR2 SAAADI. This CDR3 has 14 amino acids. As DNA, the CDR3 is TGCGCCAGCAGTGAGTCGTTGACAGGGTGGGGCTACACCTTC. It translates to CASSESLTGWGYTF.

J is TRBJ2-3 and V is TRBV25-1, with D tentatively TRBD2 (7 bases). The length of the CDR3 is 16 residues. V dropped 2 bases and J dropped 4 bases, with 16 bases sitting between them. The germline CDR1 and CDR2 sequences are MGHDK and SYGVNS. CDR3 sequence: CASSEALGGRADTQYF. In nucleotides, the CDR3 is TGTGCCAGCAGTGAAGCTCTCGGGGGGCGGGCAGATACGCAGTATTTT.

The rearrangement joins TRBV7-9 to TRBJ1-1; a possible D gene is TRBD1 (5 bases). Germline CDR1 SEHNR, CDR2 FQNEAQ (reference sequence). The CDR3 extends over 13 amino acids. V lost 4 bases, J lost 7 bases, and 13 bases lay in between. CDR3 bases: TGTGCCAGCAGCTGGGGCCAATGGAGTGAAGCTTTCTTT. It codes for CASSWGQWSEAFF.

The DNA for the CDR3 is TGCGCCAGCAGCTTCGAGGGGGCGGGCTACACCTTC. This translates into CASSFEGAGYTF. The chain combines TRBV5-1 with TRBJ1-2, with TRBD1 matching 7 bases. This CDR3 is 12 amino acids long. Germline V gene sequence: CDR1 SGHRS, CDR2 YFSETQ. The V and J ends lost 2 bases and 8 bases, in that order; junction bases with no gene match: 3.

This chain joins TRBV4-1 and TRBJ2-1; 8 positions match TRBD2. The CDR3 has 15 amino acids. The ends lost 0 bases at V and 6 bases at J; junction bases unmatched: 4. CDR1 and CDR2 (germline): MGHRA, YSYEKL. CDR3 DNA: TGCGCCAGCAGCCAAGATACGGGGGGGCTCAATGAGCAGTTCTTC. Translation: CASSQDTGGLNEQFF.

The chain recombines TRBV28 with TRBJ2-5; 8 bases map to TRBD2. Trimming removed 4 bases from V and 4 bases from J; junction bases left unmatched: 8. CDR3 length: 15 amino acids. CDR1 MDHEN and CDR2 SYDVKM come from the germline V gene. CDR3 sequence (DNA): TGTGCCAGCAGTTGGCCGGGACTAGGGCGAGAGACCCAGTACTTC. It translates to CASSWPGLGRETQYF.

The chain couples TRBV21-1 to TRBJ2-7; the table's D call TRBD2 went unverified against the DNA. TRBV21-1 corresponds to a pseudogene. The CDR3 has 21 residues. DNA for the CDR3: TGTGCCAGCAGCAAAAGCGCCCACCATAGAAGTAAGCCGGAGAGATTCTACGAGCAGTACGTC. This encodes CASSKSAHHRSKPERFYEQYV.

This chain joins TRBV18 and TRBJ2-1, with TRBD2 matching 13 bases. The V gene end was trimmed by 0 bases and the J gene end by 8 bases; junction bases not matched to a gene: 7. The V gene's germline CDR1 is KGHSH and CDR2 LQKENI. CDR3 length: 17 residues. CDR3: CASSPPAGTSGDHEQFF. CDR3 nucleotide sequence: TGTGCCAGCTCACCACCCGCGGGGACTAGCGGGGATCATGAGCAGTTCTTC.

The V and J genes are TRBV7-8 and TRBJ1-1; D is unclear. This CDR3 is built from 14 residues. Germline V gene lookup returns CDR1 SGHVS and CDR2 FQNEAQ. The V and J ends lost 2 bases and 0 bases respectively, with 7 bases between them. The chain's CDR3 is CASSLRTLNTEAFF. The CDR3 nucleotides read TGTGCCAGCAGCTTACGGACCCTGAACACTGAAGCTTTCTTT.

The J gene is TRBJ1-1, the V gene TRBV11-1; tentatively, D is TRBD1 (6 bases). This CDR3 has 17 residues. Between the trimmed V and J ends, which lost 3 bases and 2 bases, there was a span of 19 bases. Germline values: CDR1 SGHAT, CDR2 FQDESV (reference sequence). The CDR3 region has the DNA TGTGCCAGCAGCTTGGCTGGGGGCTATGGAGTAAACACTGAAGCTTTCTTT. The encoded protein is CASSLAGGYGVNTEAFF. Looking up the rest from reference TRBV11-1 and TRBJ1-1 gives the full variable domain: EAEVAQSPRYKITEKSQAVAFWCDPISGHATLYWYRQILGQGPELLVQFQDESVVDDSQLPKDRFSAERLKGVDSTLKIQPAELGDSAMYLCASSLAGGYGVNTEAFFGQGTRLTVV.

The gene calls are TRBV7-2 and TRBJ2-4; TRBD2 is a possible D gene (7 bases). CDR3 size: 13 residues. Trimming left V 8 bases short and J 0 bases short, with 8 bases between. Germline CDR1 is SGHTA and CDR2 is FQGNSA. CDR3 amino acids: CASGGAAKNIQYF. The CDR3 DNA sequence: TGTGCCAGCGGGGGGGCAGCCAAAAACATTCAGTACTTC. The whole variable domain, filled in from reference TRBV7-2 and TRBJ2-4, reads GAGVSQSPSNKVTEKGKDVELRCDPISGHTALYWYRQSLGQGLEFLIYFQGNSAPDKSGLPSDRFSAERTGGSVSTLTIQRTQQEDSAVYLCASGGAAKNIQYFGAGTRLSVL.

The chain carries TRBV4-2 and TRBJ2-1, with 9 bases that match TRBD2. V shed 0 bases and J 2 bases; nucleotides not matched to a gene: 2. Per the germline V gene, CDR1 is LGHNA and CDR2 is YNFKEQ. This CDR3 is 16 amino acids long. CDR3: CASSQEAGGAYNEQFF. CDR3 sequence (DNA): TGTGCCAGCAGCCAAGAGGCGGGAGGGGCCTACAATGAGCAGTTCTTC.

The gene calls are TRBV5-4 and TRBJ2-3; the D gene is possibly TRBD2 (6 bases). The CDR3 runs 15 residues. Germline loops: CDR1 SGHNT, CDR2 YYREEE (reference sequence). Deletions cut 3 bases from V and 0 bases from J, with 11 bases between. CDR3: CASSSGGVSTDTQYF. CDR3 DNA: TGTGCCAGCAGCTCCGGGGGAGTCAGCACAGATACGCAGTATTTT.

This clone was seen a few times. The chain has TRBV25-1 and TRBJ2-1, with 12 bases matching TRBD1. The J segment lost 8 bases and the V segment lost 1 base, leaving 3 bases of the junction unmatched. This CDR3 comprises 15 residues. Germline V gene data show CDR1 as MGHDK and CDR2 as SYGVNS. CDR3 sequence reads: CASSELGTGGHEQFF. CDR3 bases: TGTGCCAGCAGTGAATTAGGGACAGGGGGCCATGAGCAGTTCTTC.

The CDR3 DNA reads as TGTGCCAGCAGCCCCACCCCGGGGGGCGTCCCCACTGGCTACACCTTC. Residues: CASSPTPGGVPTGYTF. V and J are TRBV7-6 and TRBJ1-2, with D perhaps TRBD1 (6 bases). The germline gives CDR1 SGHVS, CDR2 FNYEAQ. This CDR3 comprises 16 residues. The V end was cut by 5 bases, the J end by 7 bases, with 23 bases between.